This entry concerns a single TCR beta chain. Its antigen is unknown. These data are taken from a study of cytomegalovirus exposure and HLA in healthy donors. Study as a whole: It was reported in a later analysis that the 120 or so validation repertoires used the same platform as the 666 first-cohort repertoires. Whole-study findings and limits: Fewer than 200 TCR beta chains were listed as cytomegalovirus-associated. In vitro assays verified that a few CMV-associated chains recognized CMV antigens specifically. Rarity marked most TCR sequences, yet some public TCRs occurred in many donors.

Sequencing was performed with immunoSEQ multiplex PCR; in TCRdb, only in-frame clones are kept and a portion is missing. This table holds 70,000 to 85,000 clones, 85% to 95% found once. J was trimmed by 3 bases and V by 7 bases; bases with no gene match: 11. Germline V lookup: CDR1 SNHLY, CDR2 FYNNEI. CDR3 size: 15 residues. V usage is TRBV2 and J usage is TRBJ1-1; 7 bases are shared with TRBD1. The receptor comes from a young woman in good health and CMV-seropositive. Sample: PBMCs. CDR3 amino acids: CASKYLGGMDTEAFF. In DNA, the CDR3 is TGTGCCAGCAAATACCTAGGGGGCATGGACACTGAAGCTTTCTTT.